What follows are 25 T cell receptor beta chains derived from one specimen sequenced in a study of T-cell memory formation after mild COVID-19. A single record per CDR3 protein comes from TCRdb applying MiXCR to the 5' RACE reads. The table includes roughly 49,000 distinct CDR3 sequences, roughly 27% detected once. Sequences were obtained from PBMCs or a T cell subset sorted from them (not recorded which). Receptors were obtained from a man younger than 35 who had mild COVID-19 (a few samples of this study predate the infection). Cell type and time point are not known.

This chain links TRBV12-3 or TRBV12-4 with TRBJ2-5, with TRBD2 matching 8 bases. Unmatched junction bases numbered 7, after V lost 6 bases and J lost 1 base. This CDR3 is built from 15 residues. The CDR3 here is CASRHGRVPQETQYF. The CDR3 coding sequence is TGTGCCAGCAGGCACGGGAGGGTGCCCCAAGAGACCCAGTACTTC.

The V and J genes are TRBV5-1 and TRBJ2-3; D not certain. Germline V gene lookup returns CDR1 SGHRS and CDR2 YFSETQ. The CDR3 runs 14 residues. Deletions cut 0 bases from V and 4 bases from J, with 9 bases between. CDR3 nucleotide sequence: TGCGCCAGCAGCTTGGCTTTCCAGTCAGATACGCAGTATTTT. It codes for CASSLAFQSDTQYF.

This rearrangement joins TRBV5-1 to TRBJ1-1; 10 nucleotides agree with TRBD1. Germline-derived CDR1 and CDR2 are SGHRS and YFSETQ. After removal of 0 bases from V and 11 bases from J, the junction contained 4 bases not matched to a gene. CDR3 size: 13 residues. CDR3 nucleotides: TGCGCCAGCAGCTTGGGGGACAGGGGAAAGGCTTTCTTT. This sequence encodes CASSLGDRGKAFF.

This clonotype was seen a handful of times. This rearrangement joins TRBV6-6 to TRBJ2-5; a weak D match, TRBD2 (6 bases). Trimming removed 5 bases at V and 4 bases at J, with 14 bases between. The CDR3 loop spans 14 amino acids. Looked up from germline, CDR1 is MNHNY and CDR2 is SVGAGI (reference sequence). Here the CDR3 reads CASSVTEEGETQYF. For the CDR3, the DNA is TGTGCCAGCAGTGTCACAGAGGAGGGAGAGACCCAGTACTTC.

The chain is built from TRBV25-1 and TRBJ2-2, with D tentatively TRBD2 (6 bases). Germline V gives CDR1 MGHDK, CDR2 SYGVNS. The CDR3 length is 14 residues. V lost 4 bases and J 5 bases, leaving 11 bases between the germline ends. The CDR3 DNA sequence: TGTGCCAGCAGTGGGGGGGTCAGAACCGGGGAGCTGTTTTTT. Translating gives CASSGGVRTGELFF.

V usage is TRBV6-2 or TRBV6-3 and J usage is TRBJ2-7; D may be TRBD2 (6 bases). The CDR3 spans 14 residues. With 5 bases removed from V and 6 bases from J, the gap between germline ends came to 17 bases. Germline CDR1 is MNHEY and CDR2 is SVGEGT. In DNA form, the CDR3 reads TGTGCCAGCAGTAGGAACGGGGGTTCGATCGAGCAGTACTTC. Translating gives CASSRNGGSIEQYF.

The chain uses TRBV29-1 and TRBJ1-2; D is perhaps TRBD1 (5 bases). The CDR3 length is 13 residues. Germline V gene data show CDR1 as SQVTM and CDR2 as ANQGSEA. Trimming removed 4 bases from V and 0 bases from J, with 9 bases in between. CDR3 loop: CSVVGESNYGYTF. As DNA, the CDR3 is TGCAGCGTTGTAGGGGAGTCTAACTATGGCTACACCTTC.

This chain joins TRBV11-1 and TRBJ2-7; possibly TRBD2 for D (6 bases). This CDR3 has 15 amino acids. Germline assignment: CDR1 SGHAT and CDR2 FQDESV (reference sequence). Trimming stripped 4 bases from V and 1 base from J, with 14 bases between. CDR3 DNA sequence: TGTGCCAGCAGCTCCGACCCCCGGGGGTCCTACGAGCAGTACTTC. Translated: CASSSDPRGSYEQYF.

This clonotype appeared a few times. The chain combines TRBV9 with TRBJ2-2; D is uncertain. Germline V gene lookup returns CDR1 SGDLS and CDR2 YYNGEE. The CDR3 covers 15 residues. Trimming shortened V by 4 bases and J by 7 bases, and 17 bases separated the two germline ends. The CDR3 spells CASSPRVLGGGELFF. The CDR3 nucleotides read TGTGCCAGCAGCCCCCGGGTGTTGGGTGGCGGGGAGCTGTTTTTT.

The chain combines TRBV5-1 with TRBJ1-1, with a weak D call TRBD1 (5 bases). CDR3 length equals 15 residues. Trimming left V 7 bases short and J 0 bases short, with 16 bases between. Looked up from germline, CDR1 is SGHRS and CDR2 is YFSETQ. This CDR3 reads CASQGGEGMNTEAFF. The CDR3 DNA sequence: TGCGCCAGCCAGGGAGGGGAAGGCATGAACACTGAAGCTTTCTTT.

The table lists this clonotype with a few counts. The chain uses TRBV27 and TRBJ2-1; tentatively, D is TRBD1 or TRBD2 (5 bases each). The V gene lost 7 bases and the J gene lost 8 bases, with 15 bases spanning the gap. The CDR3 contains 13 residues. CDR1 is MNHEY and CDR2 is SMNVEV in the germline V gene (reference sequence). CDR3 loop: CASNPDRGDEQFF. The CDR3 nucleotides are TGTGCCAGCAACCCGGACCGGGGCGATGAGCAGTTCTTC.

The chain couples TRBV4-2 to TRBJ2-7, with a tentative D call TRBD2 (6 bases). Trimming stripped 2 bases from V and 7 bases from J, with 18 bases between. Germline V gene lookup returns CDR1 LGHNA and CDR2 YNFKEQ. This CDR3 is 15 amino acids long. CDR3 sequence reads: CASSQPGVGVEEQYF. The DNA of the CDR3 is TGTGCCAGCAGCCAACCGGGGGTAGGGGTGGAAGAGCAGTACTTC.

This clonotype was observed at least ten times. The gene calls are TRBV12-3 or TRBV12-4 and TRBJ1-1; D unclear. V was clipped by 1 base and J by 5 bases, with 5 bases between them. The CDR3 sequence is 12 residues long. The CDR3 protein is CASSLGVTEAFF. The CDR3 region has the DNA TGTGCCAGCAGTTTAGGGGTAACTGAAGCTTTCTTT.

In this sample, this clonotype turned up a few times. The gene calls are TRBV6-2 or TRBV6-3 and TRBJ2-3; maybe TRBD2 (6 bases). Trimming took off 0 bases at V and 2 bases at J, with 21 bases between the two ends. Germline CDR1 MNHEY, CDR2 SVGEGT. The CDR3 consists of 19 residues. Here the CDR3 DNA reads TGTGCCAGCAGTTACTCGTGGCGGGGCGCCCGCGGGTACACAGATACGCAGTATTTT. Residues: CASSYSWRGARGYTDTQYF.

The rearrangement uses TRBV5-5 and TRBJ2-1; D call uncertain. The ends were cut back, 4 bases at V and 6 bases at J, with 11 bases in the middle. Per the germline V gene, CDR1 is SGHKS and CDR2 is YYEKEE (reference sequence). This CDR3 has 13 amino acids. CDR3 bases: TGTGCCAGCAGCCCCCACGTCGGCAATGAGCAGTTCTTC. As protein: CASSPHVGNEQFF.

The chain recombines TRBV5-6 with TRBJ1-2, with a possible D match to TRBD1 (6 bases). The CDR3 sequence is 15 residues long. CDR1 is SGHDT, CDR2 YYEEEE, per germline. V lost 0 bases and J lost 10, with 19 bases in between. The CDR3 DNA follows: TGTGCCAGCAGCTTGGAAGGGGCGGGGGCAACGTTCTACACCTTC. Protein sequence: CASSLEGAGATFYTF. The full variable domain, in which reference TRBV5-6 and TRBJ1-2 provide the parts outside the CDR3, is DAGVTQSPTHLIKTRGQQVTLRCSPKSGHDTVSWYQQALGQGPQFIFQYYEEEERQRGNFPDRFSGHQFPNYSSELNVNALLLGDSALYLCASSLEGAGATFYTFGSGTRLTVV.

The chain recombines TRBV4-3 with TRBJ1-1; a weak D match, TRBD1 (5 bases). The V end lost 1 base, the J end lost 1 base, and 16 bases lay between the germline ends. Germline V CDR1 and CDR2: LGHNA, YSLEER. This CDR3 spans 17 amino acids. CDR3 nucleotides: TGCGCCAGCAGCCAAGCCAGCCCGGGGCATGGGAACACTGAAGCTTTCTTT. This sequence encodes CASSQASPGHGNTEAFF.

This clonotype was counted between two and nine times. This chain uses TRBV7-6 with TRBJ2-7, with 7 bases matching TRBD1. There are 17 residues in the CDR3. Germline CDR1 reads SGHVS; CDR2 reads FNYEAQ. The junction had 8 bases not matched to a gene; V was cut back by 0 bases and J by 0 bases. CDR3 region: CASSLAVDRAHSYEQYF. In DNA, the CDR3 is TGTGCCAGCAGCTTAGCCGTAGACAGGGCGCACTCCTACGAGCAGTACTTC.

V and J are TRBV7-2 and TRBJ1-2; D perhaps matches TRBD1 (6 bases). The CDR3 loop spans 15 amino acids. In germline, CDR1 is SGHTA, CDR2 FQGNSA. V lost 4 bases and J 4 bases, leaving 16 bases between the germline ends. The CDR3 sequence is CASSSDMTGFYGYTF. For the CDR3, the DNA is TGTGCCAGCAGCTCCGATATGACAGGCTTCTATGGCTACACCTTC.

The chain has TRBV7-9 and TRBJ2-5, with D possibly matching TRBD2 (5 bases). Germline CDR1 is SEHNR and CDR2 is FQNEAQ (reference sequence). V was cut by 5 bases and J by 5 bases, with 9 bases left in between. This CDR3 region has 12 residues. CDR3 sequence reads: CASSGELETQYF. CDR3 nucleotides: TGTGCCAGCAGCGGGGAGCTCGAGACCCAGTACTTC.

This clonotype showed up just once. The rearrangement joins TRBV29-1 to TRBJ2-1; D unresolved. The germline CDR1 and CDR2 sequences are SQVTM and ANQGSEA. Trimming removed 0 bases from V and 6 bases from J, with 0 bases in between. The CDR3 extends over 10 amino acids. The CDR3 reads CSVEDNEQFF. The CDR3 nucleotides are TGCAGCGTTGAAGACAATGAGCAGTTCTTC.

This clonotype was counted at least ten times. This sequence joins TRBV29-1 and TRBJ2-3, with 11 bases matching TRBD1. J lost 8 bases, V lost 7 bases, and 11 bases had no gene match. Germline lookup yields CDR1 SQVTM and CDR2 ANQGSEA. This CDR3 has 14 amino acids. CDR3 nucleotide sequence: TGCAGCGCCTTTGGGACAGGGGGAAGCGGTACGCAGTATTTT. As protein: CSAFGTGGSGTQYF.

The chain has TRBV11-2 and TRBJ2-3; 11 bases fit TRBD2. Germline loops: CDR1 SGHAT, CDR2 FQNNGV. Losses at the gene ends were 1 base for V and 1 base for J; bases not matched to a gene: 13. The CDR3 covers 20 residues. CDR3 loop: CASSLALGASGGHGTDTQYF. The CDR3 DNA reads TGTGCCAGCAGCTTAGCCCTTGGGGCTAGCGGGGGGCACGGCACAGATACGCAGTATTTT.

This clonotype has more than one count but fewer than ten. The chain employs TRBV13 and TRBJ2-3; D is perhaps TRBD2 (5 bases). V was pared by 4 bases and J by 1 base, with 12 bases between. Germline V gene lookup returns CDR1 PRHDT and CDR2 FYEKMQ (reference sequence). The CDR3 is 15 residues long. The CDR3 region has the DNA TGTGCCAGCAGCTCCATTGAGAGGGGCACAGATACGCAGTATTTT. It specifies CASSSIERGTDTQYF.

This clonotype was seen a few times. The chain is built from TRBV7-8 and TRBJ2-1, with 11 positions matching TRBD2. Germline values: CDR1 SGHVS, CDR2 FQNEAQ. Trimming removed 8 bases from V and 6 bases from J; junction bases left unmatched: 9. The CDR3 is made up of 15 amino acids. In nucleotides, the CDR3 is TGTGCCAGCCTCGCCGGGACTAGCGGATCCAATGAGCAGTTCTTC. As protein: CASLAGTSGSNEQFF.